This paragraph covers one TCR beta chain sequence. The data derive from a study of technical replicates of blood from a few donors. The V gene end was trimmed by 5 bases and the J gene end by 5 bases; junction bases not matched to a gene: 6. The CDR3 is 14 amino acids. Germline-derived CDR1 and CDR2 are SGHAT and FQNNGV. Only in-frame clones appear in the TCRdb table, and some are missing; sequencing was by immunoSEQ multiplex PCR. The sample yields about 84,000 clones, approximately 97% seen once. The V and J genes are TRBV11-2 and TRBJ2-1, with 7 bases identical to TRBD1. This receptor was identified in a human donor in good health. Material: T cells isolated from PBMCs. CDR3 DNA: TGTGCCAGCAGCCCAAGACAGGGCAACAATGAGCAGTTCTTC. Protein sequence: CASSPRQGNNEQFF.